One sample yielded the 18 T cell receptor beta chains listed below, sequenced in a study of neoadjuvant anti-PD-1 for oral cavity cancer. Assay: immunoSEQ multiplex PCR; the TCRdb copy retains only in-frame clones and omits some. The data show approximately 13,000 clones, just under 70% seen once. This sample's time point: after neoadjuvant nivolumab, at surgical resection. Sequences were derived from PBMCs, sampled after nivolumab (anti-PD-1) treatment. These receptors all stem from a person between 40 and 79 years old with oral cavity squamous cell carcinoma.

In its sample, this clone was seen once. The gene calls are TRBV7-8 and TRBJ2-5; no definite D call. CDR3 length: 15 amino acids. Germline lookup yields CDR1 SGHVS and CDR2 FQNEAQ. Trimming took 0 bases from V and 4 from J, leaving 12 bases between them. The CDR3 coding sequence is TGTGCCAGCAGCTTAGCGCTTGGTCCTGCAGAGACCCAGTACTTC. This gives the protein CASSLALGPAETQYF. Looking up the rest from reference TRBV7-8 and TRBJ2-5 gives the full variable domain: GAGVSQSPRYKVAKRGQDVALRCDPISGHVSLFWYQQALGQGPEFLTYFQNEAQLDKSGLPSDRFFAERPEGSVSTLKIQRTQQEDSAVYLCASSLALGPAETQYFGPGTRLLVL.

The rearrangement joins TRBV7-9 to TRBJ1-1; D might be TRBD1 (5 bases). The CDR3 has 14 residues. V gave up 6 bases and J gave up 0 bases, with 11 bases separating them. Germline V gene sequence: CDR1 SEHNR, CDR2 FQNEAQ (reference sequence). This CDR3 reads CASSPTDVNTEAFF. The CDR3 bases are TGTGCCAGCAGTCCGACAGATGTGAACACTGAAGCTTTCTTT.

The V gene is TRBV6-5, the J gene TRBJ2-7, with TRBD2 matching 13 bases. This CDR3 contains 14 residues. Germline V gives CDR1 MNHEY, CDR2 SVGAGI. V was pared by 4 bases and J by 7 bases, with 4 bases of the junction left unmatched. In DNA, the CDR3 is TGTGCCAGCAGTTTGACTAGCGGGAGGAGTGAGCAGTACTTC. Protein product: CASSLTSGRSEQYF.

The V and J genes are TRBV6-6 and TRBJ1-2, with D uncertain. There are 13 residues in the CDR3. V was cut by 5 bases and J by 1 base, with 8 bases left in between. Germline assignment: CDR1 MNHNY and CDR2 SVGAGI (reference sequence). CDR3 in DNA: TGTGCCAGCAGTGACGACTTTAACTATGGCTACACCTTC. It codes for CASSDDFNYGYTF.

The chain has TRBV6-1 and TRBJ2-1, with D possibly TRBD2 on 5 matching bases. The V end lost 6 bases, the J end lost 7 bases, and 10 bases lay between the germline ends. CDR1 is MNHNS, CDR2 SASEGT, per germline. There are 12 residues in the CDR3. In DNA, the CDR3 is TGTGCCAGCAGATTACTAGGTAATGAGCAGTTCTTC. Its protein product is CASRLLGNEQFF.

The genes are TRBV11-3 and TRBJ2-2, with TRBD1 identical over 7 bases. Trimming took 5 bases from V and 0 from J; bases not matched to a gene: 3. CDR3 length equals 15 residues. Germline V gives CDR1 SGHNT, CDR2 YENEEA. The CDR3 spells CASSRDSSNTGELFF. Here the CDR3 DNA reads TGTGCCAGCAGCCGGGACAGCTCGAACACCGGGGAGCTGTTTTTT.

CDR3: CASRDTMNTEAFF. The CDR3 DNA is TGTGCCAGCAGAGACACCATGAACACTGAAGCTTTCTTT. This rearrangement joins TRBV6-1 to TRBJ1-1; D gene uncertain. The CDR3 has 13 residues. Germline lookup yields CDR1 MNHNS and CDR2 SASEGT. The V end was cut by 6 bases, the J end by 0 bases, with 8 bases between.

The chain links TRBV6-5 to TRBJ1-1; 7 bases align to TRBD1. The junction had 1 base not matched to a gene; V was cut back by 6 bases and J by 0 bases. There are 13 residues in the CDR3. Germline V gene sequence: CDR1 MNHEY, CDR2 SVGAGI. CDR3 region: CASSDRVNTEAFF. CDR3 DNA sequence: TGTGCCAGCAGCGACAGGGTGAACACTGAAGCTTTCTTT.

The chain couples TRBV11-2 to TRBJ2-3; perhaps D is TRBD1 or TRBD2 (5 bases each). Trimming removed 5 bases from V and 6 bases from J, with 9 bases in between. The CDR3 has 12 amino acids. Per germline, CDR1 SGHAT and CDR2 FQNNGV. The CDR3 is CASSRDRDTQYF. The CDR3 coding sequence is TGTGCCAGCAGCAGGGACCGCGATACGCAGTATTTT.

The chain is built from TRBV30 and TRBJ2-1; 8 bases fit TRBD2. Germline CDR1 is GTSNPN and CDR2 is SVGIG (reference sequence). Germline trimming cut 1 base from V and 6 bases from J; bases unmatched to any gene: 8. This CDR3 has 15 residues. The chain's CDR3 is CAWSDLSGRSNEQFF. The DNA of the CDR3 is TGTGCCTGGAGTGACCTAAGCGGGAGAAGCAATGAGCAGTTCTTC.

The V gene is TRBV9, the J gene TRBJ2-1, with TRBD2 matching 8 bases. The CDR3 is 17 amino acids. Germline CDR1 reads SGDLS; CDR2 reads YYNGEE. The V segment lost 0 bases and the J segment 3 bases; nucleotides outside the gene matches: 8. DNA for the CDR3: TGTGCCAGCAGCGTAGGAGCGGGAGTAACCCTCTACAATGAGCAGTTCTTC. It encodes CASSVGAGVTLYNEQFF.

This clone was observed a few times. This chain connects TRBV10-1 to TRBJ2-7; 9 bases are a match to TRBD2. CDR1 is WNHNN, CDR2 SYGVQD, per germline (reference sequence). The CDR3 is 16 amino acids. V was clipped by 2 bases and J by 6 bases; unmatched bases: 11. Written as DNA, the CDR3 is TGCGCCAGCAGTGAGGGTTTAGCGGGAGCTCGGGGCGAGCAGTACTTC. This gives the protein CASSEGLAGARGEQYF.

V usage is TRBV11-1 and J usage is TRBJ2-7; D possibly corresponds to TRBD1 (6 bases). Trimming removed 5 bases at V and 2 bases at J, with 13 bases between. This CDR3 has 14 residues. CDR1 is SGHAT and CDR2 is FQDESV in the germline V gene (reference sequence). CDR3 amino acids: CASSVDSKAYEQYF. DNA of the CDR3: TGTGCCAGCAGCGTGGACAGTAAAGCCTACGAGCAGTACTTC.

This chain joins TRBV6-5 and TRBJ1-3; 8 bases match TRBD1. The ends lost 0 bases at V and 1 base at J; junction bases unmatched: 2. The CDR3 has 16 residues. Germline V lookup: CDR1 MNHEY, CDR2 SVGAGI. The CDR3 DNA is TGTGCCAGCAGTTACTCATGGACAGGGTCTGGAAACACCATATATTTT. It codes for CASSYSWTGSGNTIYF.

The chain carries TRBV6-1 and TRBJ2-1; perhaps D is TRBD1 or TRBD2 (5 bases each). Germline V gene data show CDR1 as MNHNS and CDR2 as SASEGT. Trimming pared 1 base from V and 7 bases from J, leaving 14 bases between. The CDR3 length is 15 residues. CDR3 DNA sequence: TGTGCCAGCAGTGAAGTCCTGGGGGTCTCAAATGAGCAGTTCTTC. It translates to CASSEVLGVSNEQFF.

This clone was recorded a few times. The chain's CDR3 is CASKGDTGELFF. The CDR3, as DNA: TGCGCCAGCAAAGGGGACACCGGGGAGCTGTTTTTT. The chain combines TRBV10-1 with TRBJ2-2; possible D gene TRBD1, 5 bases. V was shortened by 7 bases and J by 3 bases, with 6 bases between the two germline ends. CDR3 size: 12 residues. CDR1 WNHNN and CDR2 SYGVQD come from the germline V gene (reference sequence).

The rearrangement links TRBV7-9 to TRBJ2-3, with 8 bases fitting TRBD1. Trimming removed 5 bases from V and 4 bases from J; junction bases left unmatched: 8. This CDR3 comprises 15 residues. Germline CDR1 is SEHNR and CDR2 is FQNEAQ (reference sequence). The CDR3, as DNA: TGTGCCAGCAGCGCCAACCGACAGGGGCCAGATACGCAGTATTTT. It specifies CASSANRQGPDTQYF.

The V call is TRBV4-1, the J call TRBJ2-7; D is perhaps TRBD1 or TRBD2 (5 bases each). V lost 5 bases, J lost 4 bases, and 18 bases lay in between. Germline V gives CDR1 MGHRA, CDR2 YSYEKL. There are 15 residues in the CDR3. For the CDR3, the DNA is TGCGCCAGCAGCTTTGAAGAGGGGCTCCGGTACGAGCAGTACTTC. It translates to CASSFEEGLRYEQYF.